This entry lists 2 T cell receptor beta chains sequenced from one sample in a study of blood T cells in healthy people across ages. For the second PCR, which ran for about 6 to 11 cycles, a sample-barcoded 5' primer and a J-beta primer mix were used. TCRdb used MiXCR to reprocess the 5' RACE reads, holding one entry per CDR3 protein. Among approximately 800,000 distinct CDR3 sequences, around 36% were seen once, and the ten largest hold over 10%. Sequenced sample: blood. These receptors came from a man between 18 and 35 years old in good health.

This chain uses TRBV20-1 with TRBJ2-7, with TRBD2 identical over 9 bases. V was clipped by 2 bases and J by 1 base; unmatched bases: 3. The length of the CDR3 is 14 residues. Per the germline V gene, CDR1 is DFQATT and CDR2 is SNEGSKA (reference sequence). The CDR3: CSARSTSGSYEQYF. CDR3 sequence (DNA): TGCAGTGCTAGATCGACTAGCGGATCCTACGAGCAGTACTTC.

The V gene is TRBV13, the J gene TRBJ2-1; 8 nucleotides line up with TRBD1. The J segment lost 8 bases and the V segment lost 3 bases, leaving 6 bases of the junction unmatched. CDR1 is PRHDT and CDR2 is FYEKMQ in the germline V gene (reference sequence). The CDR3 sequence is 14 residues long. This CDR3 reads CASSLDRAVDEQFF. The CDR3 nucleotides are TGTGCCAGCAGCTTGGACAGGGCGGTTGATGAGCAGTTCTTC. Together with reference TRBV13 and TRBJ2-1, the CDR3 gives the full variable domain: AAGVIQSPRHLIKEKRETATLKCYPIPRHDTVYWYQQGPGQDPQFLISFYEKMQSDKGSIPDRFSAQQFSDYHSELNMSSLELGDSALYFCASSLDRAVDEQFFGPGTRLTVL.